A selection of T cell receptor beta chains follows, all from one sample in a study of early T cells in non-severe SARS-CoV-2 infection. TCRdb re-derived calls from the 5' RACE reads in MiXCR, one entry per CDR3 protein. In the table there are 45,000 to 55,000 distinct CDR3 sequences, approximately 6% of which are singletons. Sequences were obtained from whole blood. These receptors came from an adult who was a healthcare worker with PCR-confirmed SARS-CoV-2 infection or an uninfected control (not recorded which). CDR3s include the opening cysteine and the closing phenylalanine or tryptophan. The D gene is left open where the match is weak. Clone size is not always given. Where it is, it says once, few, many or a class for expanded clones.

d_gene: TRBD1
v_gene: TRBV20-1
j_gene: TRBJ1-2
abundance: many
CDR3nt: TGCAGTGCTAGAGCTCCGGGACAGGGAAATGGCTACACCTTC
CDR3aa: CSARAPGQGNGYTF

d_gene: TRBD2
v_gene: TRBV28
j_gene: TRBJ2-1
abundance: .
CDR3nt: TGTGCCAGCCGTCCCGTAGCGGGGGGAGGGTACAATGAGCAGTTCTTC
CDR3aa: CASRPVAGGGYNEQFF

d_gene: .
v_gene: TRBV9
j_gene: TRBJ2-1
abundance: .
CDR3nt: TGTGCCAGCGGATCCCGGGACAACAATGAGCAGTTCTTC
CDR3aa: CASGSRDNNEQFF

d_gene: .
v_gene: TRBV7-2
j_gene: TRBJ2-3
abundance: .
CDR3nt: TGTGCCAGCAGCTTATTACAGGGCTCACCGTACACAGATACGCAGTATTTT
CDR3aa: CASSLLQGSPYTDTQYF

d_gene: .
v_gene: TRBV6-1
j_gene: TRBJ2-2
abundance: few
CDR3nt: TGTGCCAGCAGTGAGGGACCGAGCACCGGGGAGCTGTTTTTT
CDR3aa: CASSEGPSTGELFF

d_gene: .
v_gene: TRBV3-1
j_gene: TRBJ1-1
abundance: many
CDR3nt: TGTGCCAGCAGCCCACCGGGACGGCGGGTAACTGAAGCTTTCTTT
CDR3aa: CASSPPGRRVTEAFF

d_gene: TRBD1
v_gene: TRBV6-5
j_gene: TRBJ1-2
abundance: .
CDR3nt: TGTGCCAGCAGAACGGACAGGCTCTATGGCTACACCTTC
CDR3aa: CASRTDRLYGYTF

d_gene: TRBD1
v_gene: TRBV6-6
j_gene: TRBJ1-4
abundance: .
CDR3nt: TGTGCCAGCAGTTCGACAGGGGGGACTGAAAAACTGTTTTTT
CDR3aa: CASSSTGGTEKLFF

d_gene: .
v_gene: TRBV7-7
j_gene: TRBJ2-7
abundance: many
CDR3nt: TGTGCTAGCAGCCCGACGGACACCACCTACGAGCAGTACTTC
CDR3aa: CASSPTDTTYEQYF

d_gene: .
v_gene: TRBV14
j_gene: TRBJ1-2
abundance: few
CDR3nt: TGTGCCAGCAGCCAATTTAAGGGACACCGCTATGGCTACACCTTC
CDR3aa: CASSQFKGHRYGYTF

d_gene: TRBD1
v_gene: TRBV7-6
j_gene: TRBJ2-7
abundance: .
CDR3nt: TGTGCCAGCAGCCGCGCCCCGGACAGGAGTTACGAGCAGTACTTC
CDR3aa: CASSRAPDRSYEQYF

d_gene: .
v_gene: TRBV6-6
j_gene: TRBJ2-7
abundance: many
CDR3nt: TGTGCCAGCAGGGCAACCTACGAGCAGTACTTC
CDR3aa: CASRATYEQYF

d_gene: .
v_gene: TRBV7-9
j_gene: TRBJ2-7
abundance: many
CDR3nt: TGTGCCAGCAGCTTAGATGCCTACGAGCAGTACTTC
CDR3aa: CASSLDAYEQYF

d_gene: .
v_gene: TRBV29-1
j_gene: TRBJ2-1
abundance: .
CDR3nt: TGCAGGGCGGATGAGCAGTTCTTC
CDR3aa: CRADEQFF

d_gene: .
v_gene: TRBV6-2/TRBV6-3
j_gene: TRBJ2-7
abundance: many
CDR3nt: TGTGCCAGCGCTCACAGTGACGAGCAGTACTTC
CDR3aa: CASAHSDEQYF

d_gene: .
v_gene: TRBV27
j_gene: TRBJ2-5
abundance: .
CDR3nt: TGTGCCAGCGCCCTGGCAGGGGCCTCCAGGGAGACCCAGTACTTC
CDR3aa: CASALAGASRETQYF

d_gene: .
v_gene: TRBV3-1
j_gene: TRBJ2-7
abundance: many
CDR3nt: TGTGCCAGCAGCCAAGATGTTTTGGGTCGCGAGCAGTACTTC
CDR3aa: CASSQDVLGREQYF

d_gene: .
v_gene: TRBV14
j_gene: TRBJ2-1
abundance: many
CDR3nt: TGTGCCAGCAGCCAGTTTGCTGAATCTCAGTTCTTC
CDR3aa: CASSQFAESQFF

d_gene: .
v_gene: TRBV19
j_gene: TRBJ1-2
abundance: .
CDR3nt: TGTGCCAGTAGTCCCCCGGCTCAACGGGGCTACACCTTC
CDR3aa: CASSPPAQRGYTF

d_gene: TRBD2
v_gene: TRBV11-2
j_gene: TRBJ2-1
abundance: many
CDR3nt: TGTGCCAGCAGCTTAGTCCCTATAGCGGGGAGCTCCTACAATGAGCAGTTCTTC
CDR3aa: CASSLVPIAGSSYNEQFF

d_gene: .
v_gene: TRBV6-5
j_gene: TRBJ1-1
abundance: many
CDR3nt: TGTGCCAGCAGAACAGGGATTCGGACTGAAGCTTTCTTT
CDR3aa: CASRTGIRTEAFF

d_gene: TRBD1
v_gene: TRBV5-1
j_gene: TRBJ1-1
abundance: many
CDR3nt: TGCGCCAGCAGCCTAACAACAGGGGGAGACACTGAAGCTTTCTTT
CDR3aa: CASSLTTGGDTEAFF

d_gene: .
v_gene: TRBV12-3/TRBV12-4
j_gene: TRBJ1-4
abundance: few
CDR3nt: TGTGCCAGTCTTAGGGGGACGGCCAAGGAAAAACTGTTTTTT
CDR3aa: CASLRGTAKEKLFF

d_gene: .
v_gene: TRBV6-5
j_gene: TRBJ2-7
abundance: many
CDR3nt: TGTGCCAGCAGTTCGACGACCCACGAGCAGTACTTC
CDR3aa: CASSSTTHEQYF

d_gene: .
v_gene: TRBV4-3
j_gene: TRBJ1-1
abundance: few
CDR3nt: TGCGCCAGCAGCCAAGATTTCGGAGGGTCGGGCACTGAAGCTTTCTTT
CDR3aa: CASSQDFGGSGTEAFF

d_gene: .
v_gene: TRBV29-1
j_gene: TRBJ2-7
abundance: few
CDR3nt: TGCAGCGTTGTGGAGGGGGCGGAAGAGCAGTACTTC
CDR3aa: CSVVEGAEEQYF

d_gene: .
v_gene: TRBV7-9
j_gene: TRBJ2-1
abundance: .
CDR3nt: TGTGCCAGCAGCTTTCGGGGCCTCAGCTCCTACAATGAGCAGTTCTTC
CDR3aa: CASSFRGLSSYNEQFF

d_gene: .
v_gene: TRBV6-2/TRBV6-3
j_gene: TRBJ1-5
abundance: many
CDR3nt: TGTGCCAGCAGTACCCGAGACAGAGGCAATCAGCCCCAGCATTTT
CDR3aa: CASSTRDRGNQPQHF

d_gene: .
v_gene: TRBV5-6
j_gene: TRBJ2-7
abundance: .
CDR3nt: TGTGCCAGCAGCTCGGCCGGGACGAACTACGAGCAGTACTTC
CDR3aa: CASSSAGTNYEQYF

d_gene: .
v_gene: TRBV6-2/TRBV6-3
j_gene: TRBJ1-1
abundance: few
CDR3nt: TGTGCCAGCAGTTACATGTACAACACTGAAGCTTTCTTT
CDR3aa: CASSYMYNTEAFF